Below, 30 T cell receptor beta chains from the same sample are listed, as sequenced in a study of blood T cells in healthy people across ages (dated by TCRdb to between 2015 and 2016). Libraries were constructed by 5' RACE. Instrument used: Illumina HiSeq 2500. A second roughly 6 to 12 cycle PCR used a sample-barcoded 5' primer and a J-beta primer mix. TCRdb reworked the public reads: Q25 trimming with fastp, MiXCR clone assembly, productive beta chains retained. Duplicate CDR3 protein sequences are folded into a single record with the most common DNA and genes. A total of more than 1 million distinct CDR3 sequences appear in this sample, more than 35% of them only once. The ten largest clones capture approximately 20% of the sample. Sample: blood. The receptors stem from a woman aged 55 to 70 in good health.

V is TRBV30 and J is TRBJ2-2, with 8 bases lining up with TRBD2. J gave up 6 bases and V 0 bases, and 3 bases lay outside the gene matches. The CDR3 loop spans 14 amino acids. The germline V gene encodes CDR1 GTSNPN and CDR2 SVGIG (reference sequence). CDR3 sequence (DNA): TGTGCCTGGAGTGTAGCGGGAGCTGCCGGGGAGCTGTTTTTT. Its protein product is CAWSVAGAAGELFF.

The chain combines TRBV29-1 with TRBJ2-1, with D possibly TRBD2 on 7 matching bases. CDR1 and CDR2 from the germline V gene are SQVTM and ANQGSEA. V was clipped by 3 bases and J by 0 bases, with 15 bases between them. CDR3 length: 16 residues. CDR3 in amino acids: CSVEVPGEGSYNEQFF. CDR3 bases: TGCAGCGTTGAGGTCCCAGGGGAGGGCTCCTACAATGAGCAGTTCTTC.

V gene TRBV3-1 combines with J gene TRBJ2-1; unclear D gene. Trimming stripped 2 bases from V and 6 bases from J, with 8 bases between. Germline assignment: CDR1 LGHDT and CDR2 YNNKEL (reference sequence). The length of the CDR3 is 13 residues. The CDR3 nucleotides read TGTGCCAGCAGCCAATTGTCAGCCAATGAGCAGTTCTTC. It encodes CASSQLSANEQFF.

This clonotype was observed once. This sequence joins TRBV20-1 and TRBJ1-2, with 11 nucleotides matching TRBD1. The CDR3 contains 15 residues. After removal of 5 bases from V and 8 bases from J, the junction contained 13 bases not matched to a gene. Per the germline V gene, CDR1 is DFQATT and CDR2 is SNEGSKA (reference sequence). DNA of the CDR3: TGCAGTGCTCGACTCATGGGACAGGGGGTGGTGGGCTACACCTTC. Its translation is CSARLMGQGVVGYTF.

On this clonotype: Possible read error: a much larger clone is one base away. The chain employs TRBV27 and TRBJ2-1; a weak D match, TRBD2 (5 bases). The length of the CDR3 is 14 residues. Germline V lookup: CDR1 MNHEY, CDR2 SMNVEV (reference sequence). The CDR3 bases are TGTGCCAGCAGTCCGGGAATTAATGGGAATGAGCAGTCCTTC. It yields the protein CASSPGINGNEQSF.

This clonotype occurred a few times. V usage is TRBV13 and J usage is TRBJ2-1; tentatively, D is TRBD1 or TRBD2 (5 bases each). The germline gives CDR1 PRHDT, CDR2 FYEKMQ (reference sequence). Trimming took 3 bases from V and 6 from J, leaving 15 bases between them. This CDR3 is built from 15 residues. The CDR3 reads CASSFGARTGNEQFF. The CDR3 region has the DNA TGTGCCAGCAGCTTCGGGGCGAGGACTGGCAATGAGCAGTTCTTC.

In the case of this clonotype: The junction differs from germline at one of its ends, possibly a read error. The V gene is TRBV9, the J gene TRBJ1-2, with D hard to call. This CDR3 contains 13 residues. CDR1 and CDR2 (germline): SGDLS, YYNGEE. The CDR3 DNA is TGTACCAGCAGCGGAGGCGAACCATATGGCTACACCTTC. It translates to CTSSGGEPYGYTF. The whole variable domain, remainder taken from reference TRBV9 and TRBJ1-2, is DSGVTQTPKHLITATGQRVTLRCSPRSGDLSVYWYQQSLDQGLQFLIQYYNGEERAKGNILERFSAQQFPDLHSELNLSSLELGDSALYFCTSSGGEPYGYTFGSGTRLTVV.

The CDR3 here is CASSSVAGEFF. The CDR3 DNA sequence: TGTGCCAGCAGTTCGGTAGCGGGAGAGTTCTTC. The genes are TRBV27 and TRBJ2-1; 9 bases line up with TRBD2. This CDR3 has 11 residues. The germline CDR1 and CDR2 sequences are MNHEY and SMNVEV (reference sequence). V was clipped by 4 bases and J by 14 bases; unmatched bases: 3.

CDR3 loop: CASAPGQNSLGTNEKLFF. Written as DNA, the CDR3 is TGTGCCAGCGCGCCGGGACAGAACTCGTTAGGAACTAATGAAAAACTGTTTTTT. The J gene is TRBJ1-4, the V gene TRBV6-2 or TRBV6-3; 7 bases agree with TRBD1. CDR3 length equals 18 residues. The junction had 16 bases not matched to a gene; V was cut back by 8 bases and J by 1 base. Germline V lookup: CDR1 MNHEY, CDR2 SVGEGT.

CDR3 loop: CSARAPGVGAEAFF. CDR3 sequence (DNA): TGCAGTGCTAGAGCCCCGGGGGTGGGAGCTGAAGCTTTCTTT. The J gene is TRBJ1-1, the V gene TRBV20-1, with D possibly matching TRBD1 (5 bases). V dropped 1 base and J dropped 6 bases, with 15 bases sitting between them. The CDR3 extends over 14 amino acids. Germline V lookup: CDR1 DFQATT, CDR2 SNEGSKA (reference sequence).

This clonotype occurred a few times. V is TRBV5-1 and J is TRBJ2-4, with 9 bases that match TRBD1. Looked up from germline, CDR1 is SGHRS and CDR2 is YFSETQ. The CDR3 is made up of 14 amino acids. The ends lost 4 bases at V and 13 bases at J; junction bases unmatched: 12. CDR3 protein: CASSKGQGPQEQYF. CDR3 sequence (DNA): TGCGCCAGCAGCAAAGGACAGGGGCCTCAGGAGCAGTACTTC.

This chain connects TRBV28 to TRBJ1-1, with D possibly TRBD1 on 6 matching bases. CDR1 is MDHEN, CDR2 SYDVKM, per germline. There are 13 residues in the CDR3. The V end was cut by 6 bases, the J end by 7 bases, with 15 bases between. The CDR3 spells CASSPDRWSEAFF. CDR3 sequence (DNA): TGTGCCAGCAGCCCTGACAGGTGGAGTGAAGCTTTCTTT.

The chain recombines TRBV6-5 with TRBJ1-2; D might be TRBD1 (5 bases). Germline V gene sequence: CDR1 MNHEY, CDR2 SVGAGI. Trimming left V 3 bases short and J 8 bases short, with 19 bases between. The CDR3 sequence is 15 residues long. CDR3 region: CASSYLTGGSEGYTF. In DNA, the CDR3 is TGTGCCAGCAGTTATCTCACCGGGGGTAGTGAGGGCTACACCTTC.

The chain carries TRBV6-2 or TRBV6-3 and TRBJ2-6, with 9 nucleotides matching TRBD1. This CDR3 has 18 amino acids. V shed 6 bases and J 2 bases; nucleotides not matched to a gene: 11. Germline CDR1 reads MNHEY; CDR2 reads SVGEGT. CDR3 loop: CASSLRDRVITGANVLTF. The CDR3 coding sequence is TGTGCCAGCAGCCTACGGGACAGGGTAATAACTGGGGCCAACGTCCTGACTTTC.

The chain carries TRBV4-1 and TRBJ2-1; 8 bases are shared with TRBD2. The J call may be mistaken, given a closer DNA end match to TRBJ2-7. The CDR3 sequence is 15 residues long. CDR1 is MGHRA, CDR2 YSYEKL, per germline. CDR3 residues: CASQPGGGSYNEQYF. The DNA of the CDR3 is TGCGCCAGCCAACCGGGAGGGGGGTCGTACAATGAGCAGTACTTC.

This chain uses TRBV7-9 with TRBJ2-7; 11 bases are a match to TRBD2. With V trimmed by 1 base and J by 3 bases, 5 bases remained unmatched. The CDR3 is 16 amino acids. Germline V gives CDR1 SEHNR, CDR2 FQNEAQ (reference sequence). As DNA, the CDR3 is TGTGCCAGCAGCTTAGGGTGGGGGACTAGCGGCTACGAGCAGTACTTC. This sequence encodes CASSLGWGTSGYEQYF.

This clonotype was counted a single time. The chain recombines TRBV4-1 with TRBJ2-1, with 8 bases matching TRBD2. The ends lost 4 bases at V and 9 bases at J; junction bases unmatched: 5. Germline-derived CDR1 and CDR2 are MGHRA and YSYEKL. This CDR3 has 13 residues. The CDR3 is CASSRGLASEQFF. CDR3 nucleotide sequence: TGCGCCAGCAGCCGCGGACTAGCAAGTGAGCAGTTCTTC.

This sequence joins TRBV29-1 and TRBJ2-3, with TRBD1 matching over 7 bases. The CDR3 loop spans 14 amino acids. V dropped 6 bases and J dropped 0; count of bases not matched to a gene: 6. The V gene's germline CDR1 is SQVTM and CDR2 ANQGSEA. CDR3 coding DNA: TGCAGCGTCAAGACGGGACAGAGCACAGATACGCAGTATTTT. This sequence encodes CSVKTGQSTDTQYF.

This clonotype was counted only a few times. Written as DNA, the CDR3 is TGTGCCATCAGTGGGAGATGGGATCGCTCCTACGAGCAGTACTTC. Its protein product is CAISGRWDRSYEQYF. The chain recombines TRBV10-3 with TRBJ2-7; D is undetermined. Germline V gives CDR1 ENHRY, CDR2 SYGVKD. This CDR3 region has 15 residues. V was clipped by 4 bases and J by 0 bases, with 13 bases between them.

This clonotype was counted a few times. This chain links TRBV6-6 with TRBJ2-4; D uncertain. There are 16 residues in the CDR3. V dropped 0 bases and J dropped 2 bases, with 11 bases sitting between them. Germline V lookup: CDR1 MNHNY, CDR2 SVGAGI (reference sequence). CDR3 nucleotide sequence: TGTGCCAGCAGTTACTCCGAGCTTCTTTCCAAAAACATTCAGTACTTC. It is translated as CASSYSELLSKNIQYF.

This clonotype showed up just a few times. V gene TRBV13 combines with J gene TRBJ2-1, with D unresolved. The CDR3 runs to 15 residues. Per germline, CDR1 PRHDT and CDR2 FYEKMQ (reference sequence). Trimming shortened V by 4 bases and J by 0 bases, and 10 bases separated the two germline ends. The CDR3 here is CASSSQLSSYNEQFF. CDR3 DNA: TGTGCCAGCAGCTCTCAGCTGAGCTCCTACAATGAGCAGTTCTTC.

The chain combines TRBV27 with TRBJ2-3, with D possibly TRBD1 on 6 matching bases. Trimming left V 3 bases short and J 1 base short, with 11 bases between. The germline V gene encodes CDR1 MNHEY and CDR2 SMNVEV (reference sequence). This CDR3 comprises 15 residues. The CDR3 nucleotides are TGTGCCAGCAGTTTTTGGGGGCAGGGCACAGATACGCAGTATTTT. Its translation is CASSFWGQGTDTQYF.

The CDR3 DNA reads as TGTGCCAGCAGCAGACAGGGACAGGACCACGAGCAGTACTTC. As protein: CASSRQGQDHEQYF. The chain recombines TRBV14 with TRBJ2-5; TRBD1 agrees at 8 bases. The J call may be incorrect, as the DNA end agrees better with TRBJ2-7. Germline CDR1 SGHDN, CDR2 FVKESK. CDR3 length: 14 residues.

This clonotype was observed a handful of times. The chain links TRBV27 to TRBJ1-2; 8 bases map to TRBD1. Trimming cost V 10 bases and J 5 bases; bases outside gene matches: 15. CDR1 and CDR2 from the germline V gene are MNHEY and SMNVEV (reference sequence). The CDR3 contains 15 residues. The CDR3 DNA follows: TGTGCCACCGCGCAGGACAGGACAGGGAGGTATGGCTACACCTTC. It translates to CATAQDRTGRYGYTF.

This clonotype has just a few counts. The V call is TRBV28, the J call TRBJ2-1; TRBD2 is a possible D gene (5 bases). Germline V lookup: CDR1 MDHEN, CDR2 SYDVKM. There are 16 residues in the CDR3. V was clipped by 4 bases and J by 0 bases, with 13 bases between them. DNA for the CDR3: TGTGCCAGCAGTTCGTGGAGGCACAGCTCCTACAATGAGCAGTTCTTC. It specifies CASSSWRHSSYNEQFF.

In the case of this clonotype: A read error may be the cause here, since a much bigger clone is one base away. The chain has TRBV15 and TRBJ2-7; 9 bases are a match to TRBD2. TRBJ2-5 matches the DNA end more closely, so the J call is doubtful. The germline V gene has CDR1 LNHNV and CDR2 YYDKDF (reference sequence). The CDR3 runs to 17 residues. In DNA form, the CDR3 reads TGTGCCACCAGCACTCCGCTTAGCGGGAGAGCTGGTAAGACCCAGTACTTC. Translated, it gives CATSTPLSGRAGKTQYF.

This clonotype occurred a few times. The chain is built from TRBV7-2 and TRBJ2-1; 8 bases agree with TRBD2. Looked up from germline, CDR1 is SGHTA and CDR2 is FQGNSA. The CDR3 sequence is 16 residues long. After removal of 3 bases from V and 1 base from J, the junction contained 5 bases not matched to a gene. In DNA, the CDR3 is TGTGCCAGCAGCTTGAGTAGCGGGACGTCCTACAATGAGCAGTTCTTC. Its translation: CASSLSSGTSYNEQFF.

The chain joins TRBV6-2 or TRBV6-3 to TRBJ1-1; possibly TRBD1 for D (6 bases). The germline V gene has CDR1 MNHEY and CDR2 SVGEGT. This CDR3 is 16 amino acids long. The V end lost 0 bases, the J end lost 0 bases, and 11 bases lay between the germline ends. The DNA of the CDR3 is TGTGCCAGCAGTTACTCGGGGGGCAGAGTGAACACTGAAGCTTTCTTT. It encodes CASSYSGGRVNTEAFF.

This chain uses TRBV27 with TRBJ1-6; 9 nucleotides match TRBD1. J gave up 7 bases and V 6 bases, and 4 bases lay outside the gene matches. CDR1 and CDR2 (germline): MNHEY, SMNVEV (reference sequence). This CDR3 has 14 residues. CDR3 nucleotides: TGTGCCAGCAGCGGGACAGGGCGGAATTCACCCCTCCACTTT. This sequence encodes CASSGTGRNSPLHF.

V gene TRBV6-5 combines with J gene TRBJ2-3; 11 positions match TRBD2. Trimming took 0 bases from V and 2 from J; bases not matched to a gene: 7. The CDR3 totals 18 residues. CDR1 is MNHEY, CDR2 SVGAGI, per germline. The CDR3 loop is CASSYSGAGLAATDTQYF. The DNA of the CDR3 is TGTGCCAGCAGTTACTCCGGAGCGGGACTAGCGGCCACAGATACGCAGTATTTT.